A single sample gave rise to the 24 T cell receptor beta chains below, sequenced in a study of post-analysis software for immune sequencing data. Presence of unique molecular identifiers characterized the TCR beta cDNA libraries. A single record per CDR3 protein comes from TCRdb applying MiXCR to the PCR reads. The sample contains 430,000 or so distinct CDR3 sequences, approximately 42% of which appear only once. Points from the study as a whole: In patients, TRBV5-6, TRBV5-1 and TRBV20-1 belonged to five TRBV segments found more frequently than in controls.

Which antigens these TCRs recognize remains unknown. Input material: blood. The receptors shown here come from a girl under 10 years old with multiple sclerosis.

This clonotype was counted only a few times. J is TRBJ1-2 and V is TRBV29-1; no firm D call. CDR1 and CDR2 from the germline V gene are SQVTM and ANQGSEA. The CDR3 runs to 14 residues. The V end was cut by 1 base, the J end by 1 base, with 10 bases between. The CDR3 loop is CSVEGGGLNYGYTF. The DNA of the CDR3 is TGCAGCGTTGAAGGGGGAGGACTTAACTATGGCTACACCTTC.

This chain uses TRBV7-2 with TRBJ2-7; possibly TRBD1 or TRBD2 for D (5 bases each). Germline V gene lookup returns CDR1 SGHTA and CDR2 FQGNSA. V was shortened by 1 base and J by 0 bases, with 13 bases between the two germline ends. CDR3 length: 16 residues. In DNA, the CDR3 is TGTGCCAGCAGCTTAGTGTCGGGGCCTAGCTCCTACGAGCAGTACTTC. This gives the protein CASSLVSGPSSYEQYF.

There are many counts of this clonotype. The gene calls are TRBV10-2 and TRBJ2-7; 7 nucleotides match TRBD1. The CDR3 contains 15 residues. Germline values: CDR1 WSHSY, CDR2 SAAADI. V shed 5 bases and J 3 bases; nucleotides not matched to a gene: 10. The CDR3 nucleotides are TGCGCCAGCAGTTCCATCCGGACAGGACTCTACGAGCAGTACTTC. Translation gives CASSSIRTGLYEQYF.

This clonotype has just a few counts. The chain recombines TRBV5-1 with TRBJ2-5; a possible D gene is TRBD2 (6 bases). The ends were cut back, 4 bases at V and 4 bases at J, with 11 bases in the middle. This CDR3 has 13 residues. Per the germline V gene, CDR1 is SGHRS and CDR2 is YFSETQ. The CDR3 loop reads CASSGGNPETQYF. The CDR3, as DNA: TGCGCCAGCAGCGGCGGGAACCCAGAGACCCAGTACTTC. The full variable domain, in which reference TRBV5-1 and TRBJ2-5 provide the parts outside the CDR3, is KAGVTQTPRYLIKTRGQQVTLSCSPISGHRSVSWYQQTPGQGLQFLFEYFSETQRNKGNFPGRFSGRQFSNSRSEMNVSTLELGDSALYLCASSGGNPETQYFGPGTRLLVL.

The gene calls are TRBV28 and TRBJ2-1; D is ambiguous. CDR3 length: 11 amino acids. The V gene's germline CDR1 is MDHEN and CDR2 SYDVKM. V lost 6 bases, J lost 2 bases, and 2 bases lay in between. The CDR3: CASRAYNEQFF. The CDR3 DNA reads TGTGCCAGCAGGGCCTACAATGAGCAGTTCTTC.

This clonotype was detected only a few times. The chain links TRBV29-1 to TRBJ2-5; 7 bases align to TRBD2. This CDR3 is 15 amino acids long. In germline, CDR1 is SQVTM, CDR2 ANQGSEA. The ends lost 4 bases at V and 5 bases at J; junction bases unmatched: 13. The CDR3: CSVVVGGMPDETQYF. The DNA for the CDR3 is TGCAGCGTTGTCGTCGGGGGGATGCCGGATGAGACCCAGTACTTC.

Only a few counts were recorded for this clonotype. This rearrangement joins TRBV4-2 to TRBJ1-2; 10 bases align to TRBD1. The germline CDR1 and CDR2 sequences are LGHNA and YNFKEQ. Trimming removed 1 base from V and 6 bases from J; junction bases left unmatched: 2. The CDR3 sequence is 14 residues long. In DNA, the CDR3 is TGTGCCAGCAGCCAAGCGGACAGGGGGGATGGCTACACCTTC. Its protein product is CASSQADRGDGYTF.

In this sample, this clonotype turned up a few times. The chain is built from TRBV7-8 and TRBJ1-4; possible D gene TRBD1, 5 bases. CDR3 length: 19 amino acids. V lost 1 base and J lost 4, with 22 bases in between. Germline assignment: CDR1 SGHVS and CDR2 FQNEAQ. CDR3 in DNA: TGTGCCAGCAGCTTAGTAGGTGGGGGTGCCTTACGCCGTAATGAAAAACTGTTTTTT. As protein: CASSLVGGGALRRNEKLFF.

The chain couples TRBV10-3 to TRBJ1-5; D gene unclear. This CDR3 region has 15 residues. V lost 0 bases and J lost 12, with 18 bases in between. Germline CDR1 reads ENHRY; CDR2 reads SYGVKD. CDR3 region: CAISESMGQSGNQHF. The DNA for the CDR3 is TGTGCCATCAGTGAGTCGATGGGCCAGTCCGGGAACCAGCATTTT.

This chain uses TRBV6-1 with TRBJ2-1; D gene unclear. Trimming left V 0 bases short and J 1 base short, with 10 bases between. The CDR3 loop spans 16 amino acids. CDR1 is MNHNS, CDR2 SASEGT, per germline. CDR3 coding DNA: TGTGCCAGCAGTGAAGCGCATTGGAGATCCTACAATGAGCAGTTCTTC. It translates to CASSEAHWRSYNEQFF.

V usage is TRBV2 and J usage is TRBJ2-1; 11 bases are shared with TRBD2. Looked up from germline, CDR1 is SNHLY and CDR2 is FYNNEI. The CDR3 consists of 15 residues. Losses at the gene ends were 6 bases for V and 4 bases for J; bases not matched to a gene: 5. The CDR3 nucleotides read TGTGCCAGCAGGACTCTAGCGGGGGGATACAATGAGCAGTTCTTC. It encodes CASRTLAGGYNEQFF. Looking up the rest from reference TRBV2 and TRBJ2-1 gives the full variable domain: EPEVTQTPSHQVTQMGQEVILRCVPISNHLYFYWYRQILGQKVEFLVSFYNNEISEKSEIFDDQFSVERPDGSNFTLKIRSTKLEDSAMYFCASRTLAGGYNEQFFGPGTRLTVL.

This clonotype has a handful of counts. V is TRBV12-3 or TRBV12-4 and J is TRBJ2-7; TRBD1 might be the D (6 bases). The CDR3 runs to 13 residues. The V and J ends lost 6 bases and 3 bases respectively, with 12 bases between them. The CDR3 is CASREGHGYEQYF. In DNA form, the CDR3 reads TGTGCCAGCAGAGAGGGACACGGCTACGAGCAGTACTTC.

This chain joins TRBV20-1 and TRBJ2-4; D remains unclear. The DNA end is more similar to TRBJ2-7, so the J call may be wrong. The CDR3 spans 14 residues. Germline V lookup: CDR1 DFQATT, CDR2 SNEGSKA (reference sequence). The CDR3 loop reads CSARDQGLPYEQYF. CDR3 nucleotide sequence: TGCAGTGCTAGAGATCAAGGGCTCCCCTACGAGCAGTACTTC.

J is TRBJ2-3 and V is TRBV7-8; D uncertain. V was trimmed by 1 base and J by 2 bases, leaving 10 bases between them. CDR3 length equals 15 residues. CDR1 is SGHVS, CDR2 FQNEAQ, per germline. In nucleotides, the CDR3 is TGTGCCAGCAGCTTAGTTGGGTCTGTCACAGATACGCAGTATTTT. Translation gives CASSLVGSVTDTQYF.

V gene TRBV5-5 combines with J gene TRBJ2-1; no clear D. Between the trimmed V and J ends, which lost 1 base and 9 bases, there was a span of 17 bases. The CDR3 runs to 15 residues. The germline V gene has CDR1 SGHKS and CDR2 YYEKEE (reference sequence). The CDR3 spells CASSLLPSSDLEQFF. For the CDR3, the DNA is TGTGCCAGCAGCTTGTTGCCTAGTTCGGACCTTGAGCAGTTCTTC.

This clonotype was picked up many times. CDR3 coding DNA: TGCAGCGTTAGACTAGCGGGAGAGGTTGGTGAGACCCAGTACTTC. Translated: CSVRLAGEVGETQYF. The rearrangement uses TRBV29-1 and TRBJ2-5, with TRBD2 matching over 12 bases. Germline V lookup: CDR1 SQVTM, CDR2 ANQGSEA. CDR3 length: 15 amino acids. Germline trimming cut 5 bases from V and 5 bases from J; bases unmatched to any gene: 9.

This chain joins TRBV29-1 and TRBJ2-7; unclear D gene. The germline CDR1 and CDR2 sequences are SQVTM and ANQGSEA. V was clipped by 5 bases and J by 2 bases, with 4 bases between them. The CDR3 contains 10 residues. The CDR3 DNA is TGCAGCGTTATAGCCTACGAGCAGTACTTC. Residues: CSVIAYEQYF.

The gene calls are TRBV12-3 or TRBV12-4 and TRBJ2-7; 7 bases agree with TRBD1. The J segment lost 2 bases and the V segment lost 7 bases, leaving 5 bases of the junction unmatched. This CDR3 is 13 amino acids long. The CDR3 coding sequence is TGTGCCAGCACTCCGACAGGGACCTACGAGCAGTACTTC. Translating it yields CASTPTGTYEQYF.

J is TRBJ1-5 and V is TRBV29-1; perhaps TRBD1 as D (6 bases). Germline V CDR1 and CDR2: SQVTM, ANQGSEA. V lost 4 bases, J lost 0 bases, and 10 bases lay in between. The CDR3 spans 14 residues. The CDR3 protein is CSVVTGYSNQPQHF. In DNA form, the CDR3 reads TGCAGCGTTGTGACAGGCTATAGCAATCAGCCCCAGCATTTT.

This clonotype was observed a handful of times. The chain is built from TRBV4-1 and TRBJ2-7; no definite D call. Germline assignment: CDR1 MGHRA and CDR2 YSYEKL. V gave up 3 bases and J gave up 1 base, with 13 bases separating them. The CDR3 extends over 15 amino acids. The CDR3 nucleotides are TGCGCCAGCAGCCAGCTCCCCCTAGGTTCCTACGAGCAGTACTTC. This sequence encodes CASSQLPLGSYEQYF.

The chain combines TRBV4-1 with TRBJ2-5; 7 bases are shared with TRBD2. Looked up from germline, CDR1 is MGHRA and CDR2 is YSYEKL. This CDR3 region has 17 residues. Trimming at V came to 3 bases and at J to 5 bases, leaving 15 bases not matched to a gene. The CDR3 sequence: CASSHHGGGEGRETQYF. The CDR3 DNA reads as TGCGCCAGCAGCCACCATGGGGGGGGTGAAGGTAGGGAGACCCAGTACTTC.

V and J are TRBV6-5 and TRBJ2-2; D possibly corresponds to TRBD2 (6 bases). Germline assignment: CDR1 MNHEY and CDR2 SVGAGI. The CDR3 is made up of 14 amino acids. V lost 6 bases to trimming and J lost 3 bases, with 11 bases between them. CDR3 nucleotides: TGTGCCAGCAGCCAAAGGGAGGACACCGGGGAGCTGTTTTTT. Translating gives CASSQREDTGELFF.

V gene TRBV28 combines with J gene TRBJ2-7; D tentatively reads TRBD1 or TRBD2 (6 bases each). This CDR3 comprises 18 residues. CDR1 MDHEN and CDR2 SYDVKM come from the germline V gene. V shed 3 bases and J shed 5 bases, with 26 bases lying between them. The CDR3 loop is CASSFVVVSGAEYDEQYF. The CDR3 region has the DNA TGTGCCAGCAGTTTCGTAGTAGTCTCGGGGGCGGAATACGACGAGCAGTACTTC.

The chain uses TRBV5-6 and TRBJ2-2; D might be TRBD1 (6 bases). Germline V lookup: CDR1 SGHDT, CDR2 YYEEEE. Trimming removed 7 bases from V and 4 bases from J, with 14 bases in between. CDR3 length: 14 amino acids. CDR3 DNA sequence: TGTGCCAGCCAGTGGGGGCCGAGCACCGGGGAGCTGTTTTTT. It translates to CASQWGPSTGELFF.